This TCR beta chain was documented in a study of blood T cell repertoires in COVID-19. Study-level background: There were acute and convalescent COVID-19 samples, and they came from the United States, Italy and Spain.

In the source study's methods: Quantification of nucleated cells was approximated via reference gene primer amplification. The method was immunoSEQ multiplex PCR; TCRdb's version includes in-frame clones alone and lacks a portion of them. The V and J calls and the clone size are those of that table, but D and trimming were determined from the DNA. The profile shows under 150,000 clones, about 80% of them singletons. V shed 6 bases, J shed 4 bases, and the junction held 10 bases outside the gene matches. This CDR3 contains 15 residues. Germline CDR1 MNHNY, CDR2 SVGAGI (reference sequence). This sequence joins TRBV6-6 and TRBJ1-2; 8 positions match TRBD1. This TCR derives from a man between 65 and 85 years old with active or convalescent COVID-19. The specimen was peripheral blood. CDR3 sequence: CASSEPDRASYGYTF. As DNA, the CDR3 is TGTGCCAGCAGCGAACCGGACAGGGCCAGCTATGGCTACACCTTC.